This T cell receptor beta chain was sequenced in a study of blood T cell repertoires in COVID-19. Study summary: Spain, Italy and the United States supplied samples that represented acute and convalescent COVID-19. Sources were T cells, B-cell-depleted T cells, or PBMCs; the material itself was cDNA or gDNA.

How the authors handled the data: Reference gene primer amplification gave nucleated cell count estimates. Some clones are missing from TCRdb's copy, which holds only in-frame ones; the method was immunoSEQ multiplex PCR. The V and J calls and clone size come from that table; D and trimming were worked out from the DNA. The sample records 200,000 to 300,000 clones, around 83% being singletons. CDR1 and CDR2 from the germline V gene are KGHSH and LQKENI. Deletions cut 0 bases from V and 0 bases from J, with 12 bases between. The CDR3 is 18 residues long. V usage is TRBV18 and J usage is TRBJ2-6, with D possibly TRBD2 on 6 matching bases. This TCR was recovered from a woman in her sixties or seventies with active or convalescent COVID-19. Sequenced input: peripheral blood. CDR3: CASSPPPGGASGANVLTF. The CDR3 DNA reads TGTGCCAGCTCACCACCTCCTGGCGGGGCCTCTGGGGCCAACGTCCTGACTTTC.